Listed below are T cell receptor beta chains from one sample, sequenced in a study of cytomegalovirus exposure and HLA in healthy donors. TCRdb keeps only in-frame clones here, not all; method: immunoSEQ multiplex PCR. This table holds 100,000 to 150,000 clones, roughly 89% found once. The specimen sequenced was PBMCs. Every receptor here comes from a woman between 18 and 29 years old in good health and CMV-seronegative. CDR3s include the opening cysteine and the closing phenylalanine or tryptophan. The order of the fields is V gene, J gene, D gene, CDR3 protein, CDR3 DNA. The D gene is left open where the match is weak.

TRBV12-5	TRBJ2-7	TRBD1	CASGLVPGQDEAYEQYF	TGTGCTAGTGGTTTGGTACCCGGACAGGATGAGGCCTACGAGCAGTACTTC
TRBV6-1	TRBJ2-5	NA	CASSTETGQETQYF	TGTGCCAGCAGTACAGAGACAGGACAAGAGACCCAGTACTTC
TRBV11-2	TRBJ2-7	TRBD2	CASSITSGNSYEQYF	TGTGCCAGCAGTATTACTAGCGGGAACTCCTACGAGCAGTACTTC
TRBV5-1	TRBJ2-7	NA	CASSLSQGPYEQYF	TGCGCCAGCAGCTTGTCACAGGGTCCCTACGAGCAGTACTTC
TRBV16	TRBJ2-3	NA	CASSLRTVRTDTQYF	TGTGCCAGCAGCCTACGAACAGTGCGCACAGATACGCAGTATTTT
TRBV10-3	TRBJ2-7	NA	CAISQVTGEQYF	TGTGCCATCAGCCAGGTGACAGGCGAGCAGTACTTC
TRBV13	TRBJ2-3	NA	CASSLGRHTDTQYF	TGTGCCAGCAGCTTAGGCAGGCACACAGATACGCAGTATTTT
TRBV29-1	TRBJ2-7	TRBD1	CSVRDRERGEQYF	TGCAGCGTTCGGGACAGGGAGCGTGGCGAGCAGTACTTC
TRBV28	TRBJ2-7	NA	CASSFPAGSYEQYF	TGTGCCAGCAGTTTTCCAGCGGGTTCCTACGAGCAGTACTTC
TRBV27	TRBJ2-7	NA	CASSPHTGRGSYEQYF	TGTGCCAGCAGTCCACATACGGGTAGGGGATCTTACGAGCAGTACTTC
TRBV14	TRBJ1-1	NA	CASSQAGQSTEAFF	TGTGCCAGCAGCCAAGCGGGACAAAGCACTGAAGCTTTCTTT
TRBV10-1	TRBJ2-1	TRBD1	CASSPNPQGAGNEQFF	TGCGCCAGCAGCCCGAACCCTCAGGGGGCGGGGAATGAGCAGTTCTTC
TRBV19	TRBJ2-7	TRBD2	CASSIALTSGSPYEQYF	TGTGCCAGTAGTATAGCCTTGACTAGCGGGTCGCCCTACGAGCAGTACTTC
TRBV10-1	TRBJ2-1	NA	CASSRQDYNEQFF	TGCGCCAGCAGCCGACAGGATTACAATGAGCAGTTCTTC
TRBV29-1	TRBJ2-5	TRBD1	CSVDGQGAGETQYF	TGCAGCGTTGACGGGCAGGGGGCTGGAGAGACCCAGTACTTC